These 29 T cell receptor beta chains share one sample of origin, sequenced in a study of blood T cells in healthy people across ages. The second PCR ran 7 to 11 cycles with a sample-barcoded 5' primer and J-beta primers. TCRdb independently ran MiXCR on the 5' RACE reads; one entry per CDR3 protein. Found here are about 900,000 distinct CDR3 sequences, around 49% of them singletons; the top ten hold around 15%. Sequencing was carried out using blood. These TCRs come from a man aged 25 to 40 in good health.

The chain recombines TRBV6-5 with TRBJ2-7; no firm D call. Germline V gene lookup returns CDR1 MNHEY and CDR2 SVGAGI. V was pared by 4 bases and J by 7 bases, with 17 bases between. CDR3 length equals 14 residues. In DNA, the CDR3 is TGTGCCAGCAGTTCCGACCTAACCTACAATGAGCAGTACTTC. This translates into CASSSDLTYNEQYF.

As to this clonotype: A much more abundant neighbour one base away suggests this may be a read error. This chain connects TRBV5-6 to TRBJ2-1; no reliable D call. Germline V lookup: CDR1 SGHDT, CDR2 YYEEEE. This CDR3 spans 12 amino acids. The CDR3 reads CASSFAGNGQFF. CDR3 DNA: TGTGCCAGCAGCTTCGCAGGTAATGGGCAGTTCTTC.

The chain couples TRBV7-3 to TRBJ1-1; D call uncertain. V was pared by 5 bases and J by 0 bases, with 13 bases between. The CDR3 sequence is 15 residues long. Germline V gene sequence: CDR1 SGHTA, CDR2 FQGTGA. Here the CDR3 reads CASSHDPFVNTEAFF. Here the CDR3 DNA reads TGTGCCAGCAGCCACGACCCCTTCGTGAACACTGAAGCTTTCTTT.

The chain carries TRBV20-1 and TRBJ2-5; no clear D. The V and J ends lost 1 base and 2 bases respectively, with 11 bases between them. There are 14 residues in the CDR3. Looked up from germline, CDR1 is DFQATT and CDR2 is SNEGSKA (reference sequence). CDR3 in DNA: TGCAGTGCTAGAGGATCGGGTCGGCAAGAGACCCAGTACTTC. As protein: CSARGSGRQETQYF.

The chain couples TRBV10-3 to TRBJ2-4; 10 bases align to TRBD1. The J call may be mistaken, given a closer DNA end match to TRBJ2-7. The germline V gene encodes CDR1 ENHRY and CDR2 SYGVKD. This CDR3 has 14 residues. The CDR3 nucleotides read TGTGCCATCAGCGAAACCGGGACAGGGGACGAGCAGTACTTC. Amino acids: CAISETGTGDEQYF.

The chain joins TRBV20-1 to TRBJ2-7; D perhaps matches TRBD1 (6 bases). CDR3 size: 13 residues. Deletions cut 7 bases from V and 2 bases from J, with 15 bases between. Germline CDR1 DFQATT, CDR2 SNEGSKA (reference sequence). The CDR3 reads CSGTAEGTYEQYF. For the CDR3, the DNA is TGCAGTGGGACAGCCGAAGGGACCTACGAGCAGTACTTC.

This clonotype occurred a few times. The DNA for the CDR3 is TGTGCCAGCAGTGAGATTGGGTGGACGCAGTATTTT. Its protein is CASSEIGWTQYF. The chain has TRBV6-1 and TRBJ2-3; D not certain. Deletions cut 3 bases from V and 9 bases from J, with 10 bases between. The CDR3 sequence is 12 residues long. Germline V gene data show CDR1 as MNHNS and CDR2 as SASEGT.

The chain carries TRBV28 and TRBJ2-7; D perhaps matches TRBD1 (5 bases). Germline CDR1 MDHEN, CDR2 SYDVKM. V gave up 0 bases and J gave up 4 bases, with 16 bases separating them. This CDR3 is 16 amino acids long. The DNA for the CDR3 is TGTGCCAGCAGTTTATGGGGGCGGAAAGCCGGATACGAGCAGTACTTC. Its protein product is CASSLWGRKAGYEQYF.

V is TRBV21-1 and J is TRBJ1-2; the table's D call, TRBD1, was not checked against the DNA. TRBV21-1 is given as a pseudogene. There are 16 residues in the CDR3. The CDR3 DNA follows: TGTGCCAGCAGCAAAGAGGGCAGGGGGCACTACTATGGCTACACCTTC. Translated: CASSKEGRGHYYGYTF.

The table lists this clonotype with many counts. The DNA of the CDR3 is TGCAGTGCTAGAGATCCGGCAGGGACTAACTATGGCTACACCTTC. Amino acid sequence: CSARDPAGTNYGYTF. The chain has TRBV20-1 and TRBJ1-2; TRBD1 might be the D (5 bases). The V end was cut by 0 bases, the J end by 0 bases, with 11 bases between. This CDR3 is 15 amino acids long. Germline V gene data show CDR1 as DFQATT and CDR2 as SNEGSKA (reference sequence).

This clonotype was observed a few times. This chain connects TRBV3-1 to TRBJ2-5; unclear D gene. Looked up from germline, CDR1 is LGHDT and CDR2 is YNNKEL (reference sequence). The CDR3 length is 13 residues. V was cut by 4 bases and J by 12 bases, with 18 bases left in between. CDR3 region: CASSPARDGREYF. The CDR3 nucleotides read TGTGCCAGCAGCCCCGCCCGAGATGGAAGGGAGTACTTC.

The sample holds a few counts of this clonotype. The V gene is TRBV3-1, the J gene TRBJ2-3; perhaps TRBD1 as D (6 bases). Germline assignment: CDR1 LGHDT and CDR2 YNNKEL (reference sequence). The CDR3 sequence is 15 residues long. The V end was cut by 4 bases, the J end by 2 bases, with 13 bases between. The CDR3 loop reads CASSPPGAVTDTQYF. CDR3 in DNA: TGTGCCAGCAGCCCCCCAGGGGCGGTCACAGATACGCAGTATTTT.

This clonotype was observed a few times. This rearrangement joins TRBV4-2 to TRBJ2-7, with 10 bases fitting TRBD2. The CDR3 length is 17 residues. Germline V gene sequence: CDR1 LGHNA, CDR2 YNFKEQ. V was pared by 1 base and J by 5 bases, with 11 bases of the junction left unmatched. Written as DNA, the CDR3 is TGTGCCAGCAGCCAAGCTCCTTCCGGGCTAGCGGGGGACGAGCAGTACTTC. Its protein product is CASSQAPSGLAGDEQYF.

This clonotype has only a few counts. The chain recombines TRBV12-3 or TRBV12-4 with TRBJ1-5, with a weak D call TRBD1 (5 bases). Trimming pared 4 bases from V and 0 bases from J, leaving 10 bases between. CDR3 size: 15 residues. The CDR3 loop is CASSSSTVSNQPQHF. CDR3 DNA: TGTGCCAGCAGTTCGTCGACAGTTAGCAATCAGCCCCAGCATTTT.

The J gene is TRBJ1-2, the V gene TRBV4-1; 7 nucleotides align to TRBD1. The CDR3 spans 20 residues. The germline CDR1 and CDR2 sequences are MGHRA and YSYEKL. The trim removed 0 bases at V and 2 bases at J, leaving 18 bases unmatched. The CDR3 region has the DNA TGCGCCAGCAGCCAAGAACCGGGACAGCATTTTAGTTGGACCAACTATGGCTACACCTTC. Translation: CASSQEPGQHFSWTNYGYTF.

J is TRBJ2-3 and V is TRBV28; 8 nucleotides line up with TRBD1. V was pared by 7 bases and J by 6 bases, with 9 bases of the junction left unmatched. CDR1 and CDR2 (germline): MDHEN, SYDVKM. The CDR3 contains 14 residues. The CDR3 DNA sequence: TGTGCCAGCAAAAAGGACAGGGAGGTGGATACGCAGTATTTT. Its translation is CASKKDREVDTQYF.

The DNA of the CDR3 is TGCGCCAGCAGCCGGGGCGGGGGCGAAGCTTTCTTT. Translated: CASSRGGGEAFF. This chain links TRBV4-1 with TRBJ1-1; possibly TRBD1 for D (6 bases). The length of the CDR3 is 12 residues. Germline V gene sequence: CDR1 MGHRA, CDR2 YSYEKL. Trimming left V 4 bases short and J 8 bases short, with 11 bases between.

This chain connects TRBV27 to TRBJ2-4; D not certain. The germline V and J ends were trimmed by 6 bases and 0 bases, with 18 bases remaining between them. CDR1 MNHEY and CDR2 SMNVEV come from the germline V gene (reference sequence). The CDR3 totals 17 residues. This CDR3 reads CASRPRAIVLAKNIQYF. CDR3 in DNA: TGTGCCAGCAGACCAAGGGCGATTGTCCTAGCCAAAAACATTCAGTACTTC.

This rearrangement joins TRBV20-1 to TRBJ2-7; tentative D call: TRBD2 (5 bases). CDR3 length: 14 residues. Germline CDR1 reads DFQATT; CDR2 reads SNEGSKA (reference sequence). The germline V and J ends were trimmed by 0 bases and 5 bases, with 14 bases remaining between them. CDR3: CSARDSNGVHEQYF. The CDR3 bases are TGCAGTGCTAGAGATTCGAACGGGGTGCACGAGCAGTACTTC.

This clonotype was counted many times. This sequence joins TRBV29-1 and TRBJ2-1, with 8 bases that match TRBD1. Germline CDR1 is SQVTM and CDR2 is ANQGSEA. After removal of 5 bases from V and 3 bases from J, the junction contained 21 bases not matched to a gene. The CDR3 contains 19 residues. CDR3 coding DNA: TGCAGCGTTCCAACACCTCGGGACAGGCCATCCCGGGACTACAATGAGCAGTTCTTC. It codes for CSVPTPRDRPSRDYNEQFF.

The chain combines TRBV9 with TRBJ1-1; D is uncertain. The CDR3 is 13 residues long. The V gene lost 0 bases and the J gene lost 2 bases, with 5 bases spanning the gap. The germline V gene encodes CDR1 SGDLS and CDR2 YYNGEE. CDR3 region: CASSVVSNTEAFF. In DNA form, the CDR3 reads TGTGCCAGCAGCGTAGTCAGTAACACTGAAGCTTTCTTT.

The chain is built from TRBV4-2 and TRBJ2-5; TRBD2 matches at 9 bases. There are 15 residues in the CDR3. Per the germline V gene, CDR1 is LGHNA and CDR2 is YNFKEQ. The J segment lost 11 bases and the V segment lost 1 base, leaving 11 bases of the junction unmatched. CDR3 DNA: TGTGCCAGCAGCCAAGGCCTAGCGGGGCACAATGAGCAGTACTTC. Protein: CASSQGLAGHNEQYF.

This clonotype was counted between two and nine times. CDR3 bases: TGCGCCAGCAGCCAAGTATGGGACAGGGGGCCCCTCTATGGCTACACCTTC. It yields the protein CASSQVWDRGPLYGYTF. The V gene is TRBV4-1, the J gene TRBJ1-2, with 12 bases that match TRBD1. Germline V gene lookup returns CDR1 MGHRA and CDR2 YSYEKL. Trimming removed 1 base from V and 4 bases from J; junction bases left unmatched: 7. The CDR3 is 17 residues long.

This rearrangement joins TRBV6-2 or TRBV6-3 to TRBJ2-1, with D perhaps matching TRBD2 (5 bases). Per the germline V gene, CDR1 is MNHEY and CDR2 is SVGEGT. The CDR3 totals 13 residues. V dropped 4 bases and J dropped 4 bases, with 8 bases sitting between them. The CDR3 coding sequence is TGTGCCAGCAGTTGGACTGTTTACAATGAGCAGTTCTTC. Translating it yields CASSWTVYNEQFF.

The gene calls are TRBV7-2 and TRBJ2-7, with 8 bases lining up with TRBD1. Germline V gene sequence: CDR1 SGHTA, CDR2 FQGNSA. Trimming took 4 bases from V and 7 from J; bases not matched to a gene: 6. The CDR3 spans 13 residues. The CDR3, as DNA: TGTGCCAGCAGCTGGGACAGGTCTGGTGAGCAGTACTTC. Translated, it gives CASSWDRSGEQYF.

This clonotype was counted a few times. The chain couples TRBV27 to TRBJ1-6, with TRBD1 identical over 9 bases. The J segment lost 7 bases and the V segment lost 7 bases, leaving 5 bases of the junction unmatched. The CDR3 extends over 14 amino acids. CDR1 is MNHEY, CDR2 SMNVEV, per germline (reference sequence). DNA of the CDR3: TGTGCCAGCACGGGACAGGGATACAATTCACCCCTCCACTTT. Translated: CASTGQGYNSPLHF.

The rearrangement links TRBV29-1 to TRBJ1-1; the match to TRBD1 covers 7 bases. V shed 4 bases, J shed 0 bases, and the junction held 2 bases outside the gene matches. This CDR3 is 13 amino acids long. Looked up from germline, CDR1 is SQVTM and CDR2 is ANQGSEA. CDR3 in amino acids: CSVGGQMNTEAFF. Written as DNA, the CDR3 is TGCAGCGTTGGGGGACAGATGAACACTGAAGCTTTCTTT.

The chain links TRBV6-8 to TRBJ1-2; D not resolved. The V gene's germline CDR1 is MNHGY and CDR2 SAAAGT. The V end was cut by 2 bases, the J end by 2 bases, with 9 bases between. The CDR3 runs 14 residues. The CDR3 reads CASSYEGSNYGYTF. CDR3 nucleotide sequence: TGTGCCAGCAGTTACGAGGGTTCGAACTATGGCTACACCTTC.

This chain joins TRBV7-2 and TRBJ2-3; the D is unclear. The germline V and J ends were trimmed by 5 bases and 0 bases, with 21 bases remaining between them. CDR1 is SGHTA, CDR2 FQGNSA, per germline. The CDR3 is 18 residues long. The CDR3 protein is CASSQPGVLEISTDTQYF. The CDR3 nucleotides are TGTGCCAGCAGCCAGCCAGGAGTTCTAGAGATAAGCACAGATACGCAGTATTTT. The entire variable domain, with the rest obtained from reference TRBV7-2 and TRBJ2-3, is as follows: GAGVSQSPSNKVTEKGKDVELRCDPISGHTALYWYRQSLGQGLEFLIYFQGNSAPDKSGLPSDRFSAERTGGSVSTLTIQRTQQEDSAVYLCASSQPGVLEISTDTQYFGPGTRLTVL.